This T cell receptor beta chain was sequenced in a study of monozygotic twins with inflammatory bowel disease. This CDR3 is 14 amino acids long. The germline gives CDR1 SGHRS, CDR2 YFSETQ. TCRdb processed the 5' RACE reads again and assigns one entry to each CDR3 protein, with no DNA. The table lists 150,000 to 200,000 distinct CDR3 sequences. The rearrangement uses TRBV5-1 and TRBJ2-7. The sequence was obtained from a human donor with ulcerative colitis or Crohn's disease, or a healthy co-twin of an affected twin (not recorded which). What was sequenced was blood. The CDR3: CASSDDESSYEQYF.